The 14 T cell receptor beta chains presented below share a single source sample, sequenced in a study of T cell responses to AZD1222 COVID-19 vaccine (dated by TCRdb to the early 2020s). According to the study, the label for this sample's time point signals: baseline before first vaccination. The library was built by means of the immunoSEQ multiplex PCR assay. TCRdb obtained this table from immuneACCESS and retained in-frame rearrangements with V and J assigned. These tables miss some clones; where compared with another copy, unresolved V genes account for less than half of the shortfall, and the remainder is unexplained. A total of roughly 70,000 clones appear in this sample, 82% of them only once. Together, the top ten hold less than 6.5% of the sample. The material was peripheral blood, obtained on day 0 of AZD1222 vaccination. The source is an adult in good health.

The gene calls are TRBV2 and TRBJ2-3; D is perhaps TRBD2 (5 bases). CDR1 is SNHLY and CDR2 is FYNNEI in the germline V gene. The CDR3 covers 15 residues. V was cut by 6 bases and J by 5 bases, with 18 bases left in between. The CDR3 nucleotides are TGTGCCAGCAGGAGCTCGACGTGGGAGATAGATACGCAGTATTTT. It translates to CASRSSTWEIDTQYF.

The chain uses TRBV6-4 and TRBJ1-4; D is undetermined. The CDR3 contains 15 residues. V lost 6 bases, J lost 0 bases, and 11 bases lay in between. CDR1 MRHNA and CDR2 SNTAGT come from the germline V gene. The CDR3 DNA reads TGTGCCAGCAGGCCCCCCGGGACAACTAATGAAAAACTGTTTTTT. Its translation: CASRPPGTTNEKLFF.

This clone was found a few times. The V call is TRBV28, the J call TRBJ1-6; 7 bases align to TRBD1. V shed 6 bases and J 10 bases; nucleotides not matched to a gene: 12. In germline, CDR1 is MDHEN, CDR2 SYDVKM. CDR3 size: 15 residues. The CDR3 is CASSPLTGFNSPLHF. In DNA form, the CDR3 reads TGTGCCAGCAGCCCCTTGACAGGGTTTAACTCACCCCTCCACTTT.

In the case of this clone: At one boundary the junction diverges from the germline segment, which might be a read error. V usage is TRBV7-7 and J usage is TRBJ2-2; D perhaps matches TRBD1 (6 bases). This CDR3 is built from 13 residues. Germline assignment: CDR1 SSHAT and CDR2 FNYEAQ (reference sequence). CDR3 in amino acids: CASSQYRAGELFF. DNA of the CDR3: TGTGCTAGCAGCCAATACAGGGCCGGGGAGCTGTTTTTT.

In this sample, this clone turned up once. The CDR3 protein is CASSAGQGGGYTEAFF. The DNA of the CDR3 is TGCGCCAGCAGCGCTGGACAGGGAGGAGGGTACACTGAAGCTTTCTTT. The chain recombines TRBV5-1 with TRBJ1-1; the match to TRBD1 covers 8 bases. V dropped 4 bases and J dropped 3; count of bases not matched to a gene: 11. The V gene's germline CDR1 is SGHRS and CDR2 YFSETQ. This CDR3 region has 16 residues.

This rearrangement joins TRBV6-1 to TRBJ2-7, with TRBD1 matching 10 bases. Germline-derived CDR1 and CDR2 are MNHNS and SASEGT. The J segment lost 5 bases and the V segment lost 2 bases, leaving 6 bases of the junction unmatched. The CDR3 spans 15 residues. The DNA of the CDR3 is TGTGCCAGCAGTGAACGACAGGGGGCGGGAGACGAGCAGTACTTC. Amino acids: CASSERQGAGDEQYF.

This chain links TRBV3-1 (or the pseudogene TRBV3-2) with TRBJ2-7; D is unclear. CDR3 length: 12 amino acids. The germline CDR1 and CDR2 sequences are LGHDT and YNNKEL (reference sequence). Trimming removed 5 bases from V and 5 bases from J, with 10 bases in between. CDR3 DNA: TGTGCCAGCAGCGCACGACCCGACGAGCAGTACTTC. It yields the protein CASSARPDEQYF.

In this sample, this clone turned up once. This chain connects TRBV7-8 to TRBJ1-5; D is unclear. From germline, CDR1 is SGHVS and CDR2 FQNEAQ. The V end lost 0 bases, the J end lost 7 bases, and 16 bases lay between the germline ends. The CDR3 has 16 residues. Written as DNA, the CDR3 is TGTGCCAGCAGCTTAGCCCGGACCTTTACGGGACAGCCCCAGCATTTT. It translates to CASSLARTFTGQPQHF.

The CDR3 DNA sequence: TGTGCCAGCAGCTTCGAGTTTGGGGGCACTGGAAACACCATATATTTT. Translated: CASSFEFGGTGNTIYF. The rearrangement uses TRBV11-3 and TRBJ1-3, with a possible D match to TRBD1 (6 bases). CDR1 and CDR2 (germline): SGHNT, YENEEA. The CDR3 is 16 residues long. V was trimmed by 3 bases and J by 2 bases, leaving 14 bases between them. Full variable domain (remainder filled in from reference TRBV11-3 and TRBJ1-3): EAGVVQSPRYKIIEKKQPVAFWCNPISGHNTLYWYLQNLGQGPELLIRYENEEAVDDSQLPKDRFSAERLKGVDSTLKIQPAELGDSAVYLCASSFEFGGTGNTIYFGEGSWLTVV.

The chain recombines TRBV9 with TRBJ2-2; 8 bases fit TRBD2. The CDR3 extends over 16 amino acids. Losses at the gene ends were 0 bases for V and 2 bases for J; bases not matched to a gene: 3. Per the germline V gene, CDR1 is SGDLS and CDR2 is YYNGEE. DNA for the CDR3: TGTGCCAGCAGCGTAGGAGCGGGGGCCAACACCGGGGAGCTGTTTTTT. Translating gives CASSVGAGANTGELFF.

Details on this clone: At one boundary the junction diverges from the germline segment, which might be a read error. The CDR3: CASSAHDPRHVGELFF. The CDR3 coding sequence is TGTGCTAGCAGCGCTCACGACCCTAGGCATGTCGGGGAGCTGTTTTTT. The chain links TRBV7-7 to TRBJ2-2, with unresolved D. In germline, CDR1 is SSHAT, CDR2 FNYEAQ (reference sequence). The CDR3 sequence is 16 residues long.

The rearrangement joins TRBV7-2 to TRBJ2-1, with a tentative D call TRBD1 (6 bases). The CDR3 runs to 14 residues. V was pared by 5 bases and J by 10 bases, with 18 bases between. Germline lookup yields CDR1 SGHTA and CDR2 FQGNSA. CDR3 sequence (DNA): TGTGCCAGCAGCCCCCAACTAATAGGGGGAGAGCAGTTCTTC. Translated, it gives CASSPQLIGGEQFF.

The chain carries TRBV4-2 and TRBJ2-2, with 8 nucleotides matching TRBD1. The CDR3 extends over 17 amino acids. The trim removed 4 bases at V and 6 bases at J, leaving 13 bases unmatched. Germline CDR1 is LGHNA and CDR2 is YNFKEQ. CDR3 in DNA: TGTGCCAGCAGCCCCAAAGACGGACAGGGAAGATCCGGGGAGCTGTTTTTT. Residues: CASSPKDGQGRSGELFF.

The chain couples TRBV18 to TRBJ1-5; 7 nucleotides align to TRBD1. The CDR3 spans 15 residues. The V segment lost 2 bases and the J segment 3 bases; nucleotides outside the gene matches: 4. CDR1 KGHSH and CDR2 LQKENI come from the germline V gene. CDR3 sequence reads: CASSPTGAANQPQHF. CDR3 sequence (DNA): TGTGCCAGCTCACCAACAGGGGCTGCCAATCAGCCCCAGCATTTT.